The 11 T cell receptor beta chains below all came from one sample that was sequenced in a study of blood T cell repertoires in COVID-19. Profiling relied on immunoSEQ multiplex PCR, and the TCRdb table lists in-frame clones only, not all of them. The table includes over 150,000 clones, about 79% detected once. Sample: peripheral blood. Receptor source: a human donor in a cohort sampled during active COVID-19.

The chain couples TRBV13 to TRBJ2-1; 13 nucleotides line up with TRBD2. After removal of 5 bases from V and 7 bases from J, the junction contained 8 bases not matched to a gene. Germline V gives CDR1 PRHDT, CDR2 FYEKMQ (reference sequence). The CDR3 contains 16 residues. CDR3 amino acids: CASSPAGLAGVNEQFF. The CDR3 bases are TGTGCCAGCAGCCCCGCCGGACTAGCGGGAGTAAATGAGCAGTTCTTC.

This rearrangement joins TRBV30 to TRBJ1-2; D not certain. This CDR3 is 12 amino acids long. Germline V CDR1 and CDR2: GTSNPN, SVGIG (reference sequence). The ends were cut back, 4 bases at V and 1 base at J, with 7 bases in the middle. CDR3 bases: TGTGCCTGGAAGCCCTATAACTATGGCTACACCTTC. Residues: CAWKPYNYGYTF.

The gene calls are TRBV6-4 and TRBJ2-1; no firm D call. Trimming pared 4 bases from V and 4 bases from J, leaving 8 bases between. Germline loops: CDR1 MRHNA, CDR2 SNTAGT. This CDR3 has 13 amino acids. This CDR3 reads CASSVNSYNEQFF. The CDR3 nucleotides read TGTGCCAGCAGTGTTAACAGTTACAATGAGCAGTTCTTC.

V and J are TRBV5-1 and TRBJ2-3, with TRBD2 matching 12 bases. The V and J ends lost 1 base and 4 bases, in that order; junction bases with no gene match: 4. Germline V gene sequence: CDR1 SGHRS, CDR2 YFSETQ. This CDR3 spans 16 amino acids. The CDR3 nucleotides are TGCGCCAGCAGCTTGACGACTAGCGGGAGTGCAGATACGCAGTATTTT. Translated, it gives CASSLTTSGSADTQYF.

J is TRBJ2-5 and V is TRBV7-6, with 9 bases aligning to TRBD1. Germline V gives CDR1 SGHVS, CDR2 FNYEAQ. The CDR3 consists of 16 residues. The ends lost 2 bases at V and 4 bases at J; junction bases unmatched: 8. CDR3 nucleotide sequence: TGTGCCAGCAGCTTAAACACCGGGACAGGGCGAGAGACCCAGTACTTC. Protein product: CASSLNTGTGRETQYF.

CDR3 region: CASSQFFPPGGAYSNQPQHF. The CDR3 DNA sequence: TGCGCCAGCAGTCAATTTTTCCCCCCGGGGGGCGCTTATAGCAATCAGCCCCAGCATTTT. The genes are TRBV23-1 and TRBJ1-5; the D gene is possibly TRBD1 (6 bases). TRBV23-1 is designated an ORF whose function remains uncertain. Trimming pared 1 base from V and 0 bases from J, leaving 22 bases between. The CDR3 is 20 residues long.

The gene calls are TRBV15 and TRBJ2-3, with TRBD2 matching 9 bases. This CDR3 has 21 amino acids. Per the germline V gene, CDR1 is LNHNV and CDR2 is YYDKDF (reference sequence). The V segment lost 0 bases and the J segment 4 bases; nucleotides outside the gene matches: 20. CDR3 bases: TGTGCCACCAGCAGAGATGGGGGGCGACTAGCGGACTTGTTGAGAGCAGATACGCAGTATTTT. Translation gives CATSRDGGRLADLLRADTQYF.

The sample holds a few counts of this clone. The rearrangement links TRBV5-1 to TRBJ2-7; D is perhaps TRBD1 (5 bases). The CDR3 loop spans 12 amino acids. Trimming left V 7 bases short and J 6 bases short, with 14 bases between. In germline, CDR1 is SGHRS, CDR2 YFSETQ. The CDR3 sequence: CASSQGGGEQYF. CDR3 coding DNA: TGCGCCAGCTCCCAGGGCGGTGGCGAGCAGTACTTC.

The V gene is TRBV5-5, the J gene TRBJ2-1, with D maybe TRBD1 (5 bases). CDR1 is SGHKS and CDR2 is YYEKEE in the germline V gene (reference sequence). V lost 2 bases to trimming and J lost 9 bases, with 6 bases between them. CDR3 size: 11 residues. CDR3 region: CASSLDSEQFF. CDR3 bases: TGTGCCAGCAGCTTAGACAGTGAGCAGTTCTTC.

J is TRBJ2-3 and V is TRBV27; 12 bases are shared with TRBD1. This CDR3 region has 16 residues. Looked up from germline, CDR1 is MNHEY and CDR2 is SMNVEV (reference sequence). J lost 2 bases, V lost 3 bases, and 3 bases had no gene match. The CDR3 nucleotides are TGTGCCAGCAGTTTTAGGGGACAGGGGGCCACAGATACGCAGTATTTT. Its translation is CASSFRGQGATDTQYF.

The V call is TRBV7-9, the J call TRBJ2-7; TRBD2 matches at 9 bases. CDR1 and CDR2 from the germline V gene are SEHNR and FQNEAQ (reference sequence). V shed 5 bases, J shed 6 bases, and the junction held 8 bases outside the gene matches. The CDR3 loop spans 14 amino acids. The CDR3 protein is CASSPGLAVREQYF. CDR3 DNA sequence: TGTGCCAGCAGCCCGGGACTAGCTGTGCGCGAGCAGTACTTC.